This T cell receptor (beta chain) was recorded in a study of memory CD4+ T cells and cytomegalovirus serostatus. The repertoire was sequenced with immunoSEQ multiplex PCR; TCRdb's copy has only in-frame clones and lacks some. The repertoire holds 40,000 to 55,000 clones, with just under 80% as singletons. Germline V gene data show CDR1 as MNHEY and CDR2 as SVGAGI. Trimming cost V 8 bases and J 5 bases; bases outside gene matches: 2. The CDR3 loop spans 11 amino acids. Single viable CD3+CD4+CD8-CD45RO+ cells were sorted as the memory CD4+ T cells. CD4+ T cells were isolated by positive magnetic selection.

This receptor was identified in an adult in good health and CMV-seronegative. Sequences were obtained from memory CD4+ T cells from blood. The chain combines TRBV6-5 with TRBJ1-2, with 7 nucleotides matching TRBD1. The CDR3 loop reads CASGQVYGYTF. CDR3 bases: TGTGCCAGCGGACAGGTTTATGGCTACACCTTC.